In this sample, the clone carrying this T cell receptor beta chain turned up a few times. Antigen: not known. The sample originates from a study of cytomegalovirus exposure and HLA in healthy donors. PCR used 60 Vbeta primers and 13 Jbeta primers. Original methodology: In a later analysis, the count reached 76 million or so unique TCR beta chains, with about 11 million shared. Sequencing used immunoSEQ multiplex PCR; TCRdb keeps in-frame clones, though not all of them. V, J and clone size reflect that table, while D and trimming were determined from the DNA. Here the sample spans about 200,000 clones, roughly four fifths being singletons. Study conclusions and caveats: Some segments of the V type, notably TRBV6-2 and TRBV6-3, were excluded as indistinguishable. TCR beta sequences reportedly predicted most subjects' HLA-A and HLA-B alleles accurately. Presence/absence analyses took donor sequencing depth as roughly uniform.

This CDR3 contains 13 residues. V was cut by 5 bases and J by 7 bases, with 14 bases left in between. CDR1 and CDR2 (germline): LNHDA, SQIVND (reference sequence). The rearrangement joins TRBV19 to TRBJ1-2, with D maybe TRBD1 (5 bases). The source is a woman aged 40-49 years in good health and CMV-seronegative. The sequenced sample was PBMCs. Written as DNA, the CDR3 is TGTGCCAGTAGTTTAAAGCCGGGGGGTGGCTACACCTTC. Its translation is CASSLKPGGGYTF.